The 8 T cell receptor beta chains presented below share a single source sample, sequenced in a study of post-analysis software for immune sequencing data. Their antigen targets remain unknown. TCR beta libraries were prepared from cDNA with unique molecular identifiers. Each CDR3 protein is one row after TCRdb ran MiXCR on the PCR reads. Of a few hundred thousand distinct CDR3 sequences listed, about a third are singletons. Study observations and caveats: TRBV segments more frequent in patients than in controls numbered roughly 5 and included TRBV5-6, TRBV5-1 and TRBV20-1.

The source material was blood. The receptors stem from a girl aged 5-17 years with multiple sclerosis.

The V call is TRBV7-2, the J call TRBJ2-5; 7 nucleotides line up with TRBD2. Germline V gene data show CDR1 as SGHTA and CDR2 as FQGNSA. The CDR3 runs 16 residues. The V segment lost 2 bases and the J segment 5 bases; nucleotides outside the gene matches: 11. The CDR3 is CASSLSLLAEGETQYF. CDR3 nucleotides: TGTGCCAGCAGCTTAAGTCTCCTAGCGGAGGGGGAGACCCAGTACTTC.

This clonotype was counted only a few times. The chain uses TRBV12-3 or TRBV12-4 and TRBJ1-2, with D maybe TRBD1 (6 bases). The V end was cut by 9 bases, the J end by 8 bases, with 19 bases between. This CDR3 contains 13 residues. The CDR3 region is CASWRGGLRGYTF. In DNA, the CDR3 is TGTGCCAGTTGGAGAGGGGGGCTGAGAGGCTACACCTTC.

This clonotype was picked up many times. This chain connects TRBV12-5 to TRBJ2-1, with D tentatively TRBD2 (6 bases). The V and J ends lost 0 bases and 7 bases respectively, with 16 bases between them. This CDR3 has 16 residues. Germline loops: CDR1 LGHNT, CDR2 FRNRAP. CDR3 nucleotides: TGTGCTAGTGGTTTGGTCCTTTCCGGGGGATTGAATGAGCAGTTCTTC. Residues: CASGLVLSGGLNEQFF.

The chain has TRBV14 and TRBJ1-1; unclear D gene. The CDR3 runs to 14 residues. Germline assignment: CDR1 SGHDN and CDR2 FVKESK. Trimming left V 1 base short and J 5 bases short, with 11 bases between. The CDR3 loop reads CASSQGQDRTEAFF. The CDR3 DNA is TGTGCCAGCAGCCAAGGGCAGGATAGGACTGAAGCTTTCTTT. The whole variable domain, remainder taken from reference TRBV14 and TRBJ1-1, is EAGVTQFPSHSVIEKGQTVTLRCDPISGHDNLYWYRRVMGKEIKFLLHFVKESKQDESGMPNNRFLAERTGGTYSTLKVQPAELEDSGVYFCASSQGQDRTEAFFGQGTRLTVV.

This clonotype has only a few counts. The rearrangement links TRBV7-9 to TRBJ1-1; unclear D gene. The ends were cut back, 1 base at V and 3 bases at J, with 9 bases in the middle. CDR3 length: 14 amino acids. CDR1 SEHNR and CDR2 FQNEAQ come from the germline V gene (reference sequence). The CDR3 loop reads CASSLERWDTEAFF. CDR3 nucleotides: TGTGCCAGCAGCTTAGAACGGTGGGACACTGAAGCTTTCTTT.

This clonotype was seen only a few times. The V call is TRBV4-2, the J call TRBJ1-6; the match to TRBD1 covers 9 bases. The CDR3 is 17 amino acids. The junction had 9 bases not matched to a gene; V was cut back by 3 bases and J by 6 bases. Germline CDR1 LGHNA, CDR2 YNFKEQ. In DNA, the CDR3 is TGTGCCAGCAGCCAGGGGACAGGGCAGGTAGCTAATTCACCCCTCCACTTT. Its translation: CASSQGTGQVANSPLHF.

V is TRBV5-1 and J is TRBJ2-1; 8 bases align to TRBD2. J gave up 6 bases and V 4 bases, and 9 bases lay outside the gene matches. From germline, CDR1 is SGHRS and CDR2 YFSETQ. There are 15 residues in the CDR3. CDR3 bases: TGCGCCAGCAGCCCGCCACGGGGGGGCGGCAATGAGCAGTTCTTC. Its translation: CASSPPRGGGNEQFF.

The chain couples TRBV10-3 to TRBJ2-5, with a possible D match to TRBD2 (6 bases). Looked up from germline, CDR1 is ENHRY and CDR2 is SYGVKD. V lost 3 bases to trimming and J lost 5 bases, with 16 bases between them. The CDR3 spans 15 residues. The CDR3 protein is CAISDRGISMETQYF. In DNA, the CDR3 is TGTGCCATCAGTGATCGGGGGATCTCCATGGAGACCCAGTACTTC.